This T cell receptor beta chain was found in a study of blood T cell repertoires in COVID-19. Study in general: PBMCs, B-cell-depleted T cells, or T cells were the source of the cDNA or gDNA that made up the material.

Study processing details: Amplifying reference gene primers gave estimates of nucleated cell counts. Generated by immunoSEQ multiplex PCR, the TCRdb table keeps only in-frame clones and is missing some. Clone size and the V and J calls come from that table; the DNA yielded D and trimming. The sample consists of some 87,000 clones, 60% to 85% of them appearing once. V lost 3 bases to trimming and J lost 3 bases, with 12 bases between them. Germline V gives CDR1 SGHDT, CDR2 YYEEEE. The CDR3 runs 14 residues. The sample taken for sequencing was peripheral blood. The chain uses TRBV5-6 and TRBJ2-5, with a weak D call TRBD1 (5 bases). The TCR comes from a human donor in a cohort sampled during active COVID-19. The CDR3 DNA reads TGTGCCAGCAGCTCCTCCGGCAGGGAAGAGACCCAGTACTTC. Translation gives CASSSSGREETQYF.